This T cell receptor beta chain is drawn from a study of T cell changes during pregnancy in multiple sclerosis. This clone has a single count. One end of the junction fails to match germline, which may point to a read error. Only in-frame clones appear in the TCRdb table, and some are missing; sequencing was by immunoSEQ multiplex PCR. The sample lists about 68,000 clones; about 92% were seen once. Germline V gene sequence: CDR1 GTSNPN, CDR2 SVGIG (reference sequence). CDR3 length: 13 amino acids. This rearrangement joins TRBV30 to TRBJ2-5; D call uncertain. The source was peripheral blood, collected in the second trimester of pregnancy. This TCR came from a female donor in good health, enrolled as a control in a pregnancy study. In DNA form, the CDR3 reads TGTGCCTGGGGCCCGGAGCCCCAAGAGATCCAGTACTTC. This sequence encodes CAWGPEPQEIQYF.